The clone carrying this T cell receptor beta chain showed up just a few times. No antigen is known for it. The data were obtained in a study of T-cell memory formation after mild COVID-19. Across the study: Largely donor-specific TCR clusters were found. Study conclusions and caveats: Pre-infection memory harbored some responding clones, suggesting cross-reactive memory joined. Confirmation of SARS-CoV-2 specificity was lacking for second-wave clones peaking day 37.

TCRdb re-derived calls from the 5' RACE reads in MiXCR, one entry per CDR3 protein. The sample includes 380,000 or so distinct CDR3 sequences, around an eighth of them seen just once. The sample consisted of PBMCs or a T cell subset sorted from them (not recorded which). The receptor's source is a man younger than 35 who had mild COVID-19 (a few samples of this study predate the infection). Cell type and time point are not known.

The CDR3 loop reads CASSSPRQGALLVYGYTF. The CDR3 bases are TGTGCCAGCAGTAGCCCGAGACAGGGGGCCTTACTAGTCTATGGCTACACCTTC. The V call is TRBV6-5, the J call TRBJ1-2, with TRBD1 matching over 10 bases. CDR1 is MNHEY, CDR2 SVGAGI, per germline. J lost 4 bases, V lost 5 bases, and 16 bases had no gene match. This CDR3 has 18 amino acids.